Detailed here is one T cell receptor (beta chain). It has no known antigen specificity. Base qualities are not at hand, and no much larger clone is one base apart. One collaborating source in Seattle enrolled patients during active infection and followed them longitudinally through the course of disease. The collaborating institutions used their own protocols to collect whole blood in K2EDTA tubes. For TCRbeta analysis, collaborators shipped samples in one of three forms: frozen whole blood, isolated PBMCs, or DNA extracted from either of those sample types. V trim: 1 base; J trim: 4 bases; unmatched bases: 5. From a lookup of the germline V gene, CDR1 and CDR2 are SGHVS and FNYEAQ. Counted from cysteine to phenylalanine, this CDR3 has 16 amino acids. Just CDR3 DNA is preserved here, 48 bases in frame from base 1. The immunoSEQ Assay, a bias-controlled multiplex PCR, was used to amplify TCRbeta CDR3 regions from genomic DNA. The original methods were these. The number of nucleated cells in each sample was estimated by amplification of reference gene primers within the assay. Sequence reads were collapsed and filtered to measure the absolute abundance of every unique TCRbeta CDR3 rearrangement. For each sample, productive Simpson clonality was calculated by taking the square root of Simpson's diversity index across productive rearrangements. The table comes from immuneACCESS by way of TCRdb, which keeps in-frame sequences with V and J called. Part of the clones is missing from these tables; in studies checked, under half for an unresolved V gene and the rest for unknown reasons. The V and J calls and clone size are taken from that table; D and trimming were inferred from the DNA. Within this sample are approximately 150,000 clones, with 80% to 90% of them counted one time only. More than 5% of the sample comes from the top ten.

The sample originates from a study of blood T cell repertoires in COVID-19 (dated by TCRdb to the early 2020s). Notes on the research overall: Samples covering the acute and convalescent phases of COVID-19 were provided by collaborators in the United States, Italy and Spain. The material from the prospective study consisted of cDNA or gDNA derived from T cells, B-cell-depleted T cells, or PBMCs. Deeply sampled blood TCRbeta repertoires from subjects exposed to, actively infected with, or recovered from COVID-19 were included in the dataset. A freely available public database, intended as a resource for researchers studying the immune response to SARS-CoV-2, is where the repertoires were released. The samples were drawn from two sources: the first 160 participants of the ongoing ImmuneRACE study, and 950 to 1,500 subjects contributed by 6 global collaborators. Nearly every sample came with metadata listing a de-identified subject ID, COVID-19 status, age in years and sex. Where available, HLA class I and class II types were obtained from metadata supplied by the sample provider rather than from assay-based typing. General findings and caveats noted by the study authors: The quantity of clinical and demographic metadata differed by source and by participant and was supplied without curation.

This receptor was taken from a woman in her forties or fifties with COVID-19, enrolled during active disease. The chain uses TRBV7-6 and TRBJ2-1, with TRBD2 identical over 9 junction bases. The sequencing sample was made of peripheral blood. The sequenced DNA is TGTGCCAGCAGCTTAGTGTCGAGCGGGGGGTACAATGAGCAGTTCTTC. Its protein is CASSLVSSGGYNEQFF. This CDR3, with the reference TRBV7-6 and TRBJ2-1 proteins standing in past its ends, gives the full variable domain GAGVSQSPRYKVTKRGQDVALRCDPISGHVSLYWYRQALGQGPEFLTYFNYEAQQDKSGLPNDRFSAERPEGSISTLTIQRTEQRDSAMYRCASSLVSSGGYNEQFFGPGTRLTVL.